This TCR beta chain was sequenced in a study of cytomegalovirus exposure and HLA in healthy donors. Overall study results and limits: The classifier was said to identify cytomegalovirus status with high specificity and sensitivity. Later analysis found that TCR beta chains associated with HLA were more clonally expanded than other, equally common chains. Segments of the TCR beta V type were, in most cases, productive about 87% or about 30% of the time in an earlier analysis.

Primers: 60 Vbeta forward and 13 Jbeta reverse. Libraries were prepared by immunoSEQ multiplex PCR; TCRdb keeps only in-frame clonotypes and omits some of them. This sample has 100,000 to 150,000 clones, with about 78% found just once. V gave up 4 bases and J gave up 4 bases, with 14 bases separating them. Germline CDR1 reads SGHDT; CDR2 reads YYEEEE. CDR3 size: 14 residues. A word on this clone: Its specificity is not known.

The sample taken for sequencing was PBMCs. The source of this sequence is a female donor in good health and CMV-seronegative. This sequence joins TRBV5-6 and TRBJ1-2; no definite D call. The CDR3 DNA is TGTGCCAGCAGCCCACCCGGGAACCCCTATGGCTACACCTTC. It encodes CASSPPGNPYGYTF.